Shown below are 12 T cell receptor beta chains from a single sample sequenced in a study of OX40 agonist ivuxolimab in advanced cancers. This table comes from immunoSEQ multiplex PCR, and its TCRdb copy is limited to in-frame clones, with some not included. The sample records 60,000 to 100,000 clones, 70% to 85% being singletons. Specimen: CD4+ or CD8+ T cells sorted from blood, collected in a trial of the OX40 agonist ivuxolimab. The source of these receptors is an adult with an advanced solid tumor such as melanoma, head and neck, liver or kidney cancer.

V and J are TRBV5-1 and TRBJ2-7, with D perhaps being TRBD1 or TRBD2 (5 bases each). The CDR3 spans 14 residues. The germline CDR1 and CDR2 sequences are SGHRS and YFSETQ. V was pared by 3 bases and J by 5 bases, with 15 bases between. In DNA, the CDR3 is TGCGCCAGCAGCTCGGGACCGCCGTTGAACGAGCAGTACTTC. Its protein product is CASSSGPPLNEQYF.

The count of this clone is one. The V and J genes are TRBV30 and TRBJ2-2; D may be TRBD1 (5 bases). CDR1 GTSNPN and CDR2 SVGIG come from the germline V gene (reference sequence). The CDR3 is 13 amino acids. Trimming took 5 bases from V and 7 from J, leaving 14 bases between them. DNA for the CDR3: TGTGCCTGGCGCCGCTCGACAGTCGGGGAGCTGTTTTTT. This encodes CAWRRSTVGELFF. Variable domain in full (rest from reference TRBV30 and TRBJ2-2): SQTIHQWPATLVQPVGSPLSLECTVEGTSNPNLYWYRQAAGRGLQLLFYSVGIGQISSEVPQNLSASRPQDRQFILSSKKLLLSDSGFYLCAWRRSTVGELFFGEGSRLTVL.

J is TRBJ1-4 and V is TRBV4-1; no clear D gene. Trimming pared 4 bases from V and 5 bases from J, leaving 20 bases between. The CDR3 consists of 17 residues. The V gene's germline CDR1 is MGHRA and CDR2 YSYEKL. The CDR3 loop is CASSLLPHWAGNEKLFF. The CDR3 nucleotides read TGCGCCAGCAGCCTCCTGCCTCATTGGGCGGGGAATGAAAAACTGTTTTTT.

A single count supports this clone. V is TRBV20-1 and J is TRBJ2-5; D remains ambiguous. Trimming pared 6 bases from V and 7 bases from J, leaving 12 bases between. This CDR3 is 11 amino acids long. Germline CDR1 DFQATT, CDR2 SNEGSKA (reference sequence). The CDR3 bases are TGCAGTGCCCGGACGACGGCGACCCAGTACTTC. Protein product: CSARTTATQYF.

The chain carries TRBV6-1 and TRBJ1-4; D gene uncertain. This CDR3 has 14 residues. Germline values: CDR1 MNHNS, CDR2 SASEGT. The V end lost 5 bases, the J end lost 0 bases, and 7 bases lay between the germline ends. As DNA, the CDR3 is TGTGCCAGCAGTACAGAATCAACTAATGAAAAACTGTTTTTT. Translation gives CASSTESTNEKLFF.

The CDR3 bases are TGTGCCAGCTCACCAGATGGACTAGCCTACGAGCAGTACTTC. It encodes CASSPDGLAYEQYF. The chain has TRBV18 and TRBJ2-7; TRBD2 aligns across 7 bases. In germline, CDR1 is KGHSH, CDR2 LQKENI. The CDR3 is 14 residues long. The trim removed 2 bases at V and 2 bases at J, leaving 3 bases unmatched. Combining the CDR3 with reference TRBV18 and TRBJ2-7 gives the whole variable domain NAGVMQNPRHLVRRRGQEARLRCSPMKGHSHVYWYRQLPEEGLKFMVYLQKENIIDESGMPKERFSAEFPKEGPSILRIQQVVRGDSAAYFCASSPDGLAYEQYFGPGTRLTVT.

V usage is TRBV9 and J usage is TRBJ1-4; 9 bases match TRBD1. CDR1 SGDLS and CDR2 YYNGEE come from the germline V gene. Unmatched junction bases numbered 12, after V lost 4 bases and J lost 8 bases. The CDR3 is made up of 16 amino acids. CDR3 sequence: CASSTEQGASQEKLFF. CDR3 sequence (DNA): TGTGCCAGCAGCACAGAACAGGGGGCATCACAAGAAAAACTGTTTTTT.

The rearrangement joins TRBV4-1 to TRBJ1-4; 10 nucleotides line up with TRBD1. The CDR3 has 18 residues. In germline, CDR1 is MGHRA, CDR2 YSYEKL. The J segment lost 3 bases and the V segment lost 2 bases, leaving 9 bases of the junction unmatched. The CDR3 here is CASSQRDRGSSANEKLFF. DNA for the CDR3: TGCGCCAGCAGCCAAAGGGACAGGGGAAGTTCGGCTAATGAAAAACTGTTTTTT.

The rearrangement links TRBV5-6 to TRBJ2-7; 7 nucleotides line up with TRBD2. The CDR3 is made up of 15 amino acids. Germline CDR1 and CDR2: SGHDT and YYEEEE. The V segment lost 2 bases and the J segment 4 bases; nucleotides outside the gene matches: 9. CDR3 coding DNA: TGTGCCAGCAGCTTCGGGTCGACTAGCAGGTACGAGCAGTACTTC. Protein: CASSFGSTSRYEQYF.

This clone was recorded a few times. This chain uses TRBV28 with TRBJ1-4, with D possibly TRBD1 on 6 matching bases. Germline CDR1 is MDHEN and CDR2 is SYDVKM. V was pared by 5 bases and J by 8 bases, with 30 bases between. This CDR3 region has 19 residues. This CDR3 is CASSGAGEELMGLREKLFF. DNA of the CDR3: TGTGCCAGCAGTGGGGCAGGGGAGGAGTTGATGGGTTTAAGGGAAAAACTGTTTTTT.

The chain is built from TRBV5-6 and TRBJ1-1; D is uncertain. The V end lost 4 bases, the J end lost 6 bases, and 7 bases lay between the germline ends. CDR1 is SGHDT, CDR2 YYEEEE, per germline. The CDR3 is 11 residues long. The CDR3 region is CASSIRSEAFF. The CDR3 DNA reads as TGTGCCAGCAGCATACGATCTGAAGCTTTCTTT.

V is TRBV5-8 and J is TRBJ2-2; no clear D gene. Germline V gives CDR1 SGHTS, CDR2 YDEGEE. The CDR3 loop spans 13 amino acids. Trimming took 2 bases from V and 4 from J, leaving 6 bases between them. The CDR3 protein is CASSFRLTGELFF. CDR3 coding DNA: TGTGCCAGCAGCTTCCGCCTCACCGGGGAGCTGTTTTTT.